The 5 T cell receptor beta chains below were found in one sample sequenced in a study of monozygotic twins with cystic fibrosis. Profiling relied on immunoSEQ multiplex PCR, and the TCRdb table lists in-frame clones only, not all of them. The table includes 900 to 1,300 clones, 80% to 95% detected once. The sample consisted of blood. The receptors were gathered from a boy between 10 and 17 years old with cystic fibrosis.

V and J are TRBV7-8 and TRBJ2-4; 11 bases fit TRBD1. After removal of 8 bases from V and 8 bases from J, the junction contained 8 bases not matched to a gene. CDR3 length: 14 residues. CDR1 SGHVS and CDR2 FQNEAQ come from the germline V gene. CDR3 nucleotide sequence: TGTGCCAGCTCCGCCAGGGACAGGGGGTACATTCAGTACTTC. Amino acids: CASSARDRGYIQYF. The whole variable domain, filled in from reference TRBV7-8 and TRBJ2-4, reads GAGVSQSPRYKVAKRGQDVALRCDPISGHVSLFWYQQALGQGPEFLTYFQNEAQLDKSGLPSDRFFAERPEGSVSTLKIQRTQQEDSAVYLCASSARDRGYIQYFGAGTRLSVL.

The chain couples TRBV5-5 to TRBJ2-3; D remains unclear. Trimming left V 2 bases short and J 6 bases short, with 16 bases between. This CDR3 comprises 15 residues. Germline V gene data show CDR1 as SGHKS and CDR2 as YYEKEE (reference sequence). In DNA form, the CDR3 reads TGTGCCAGCAGCTTTCCTGAGCCCCCTGTTGATACGCAGTATTTT. Translation gives CASSFPEPPVDTQYF.

This chain links TRBV14 with TRBJ1-1, with unresolved D. From germline, CDR1 is SGHDN and CDR2 FVKESK. The CDR3 spans 13 residues. Trimming pared 5 bases from V and 3 bases from J, leaving 10 bases between. The CDR3, as DNA: TGTGCCAGCAGCATTACGGTGGACACTGAAGCTTTCTTT. Protein product: CASSITVDTEAFF.

The count of this clone is one. This chain joins TRBV9 and TRBJ1-2, with no clear D. The germline V and J ends were trimmed by 3 bases and 6 bases, with 12 bases remaining between them. Germline CDR1 and CDR2: SGDLS and YYNGEE. The CDR3 covers 13 residues. As DNA, the CDR3 is TGTGCCAGCAGCGGGATGGGCGCTCATGGCTACACCTTC. It encodes CASSGMGAHGYTF.

Note on this clone: This CDR3 is missing its conserved last phenylalanine or tryptophan, likely due to a read error. The DNA is omitted, as the CDR3 cannot be located on it reliably, and the CDR3 follows TCRdb's listing. The gene calls are TRBV5-4 and TRBJ2-7; TRBD1, as called in the table, went unchecked against the DNA. The CDR3 has 12 amino acids, counting both end residues. CDR1 is SGHNT and CDR2 is YYREEE in the germline V gene (reference sequence). Here the CDR3 reads CASSLATGPQLI.